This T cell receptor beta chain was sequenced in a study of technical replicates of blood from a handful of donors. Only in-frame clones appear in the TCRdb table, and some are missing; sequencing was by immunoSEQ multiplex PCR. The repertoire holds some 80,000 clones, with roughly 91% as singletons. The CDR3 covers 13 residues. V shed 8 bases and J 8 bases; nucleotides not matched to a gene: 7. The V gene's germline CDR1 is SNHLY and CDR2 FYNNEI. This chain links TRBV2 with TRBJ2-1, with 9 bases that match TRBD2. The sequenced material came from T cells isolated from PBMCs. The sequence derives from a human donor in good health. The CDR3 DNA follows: TGTGCCAGCGGGCGGGAGGGCCCCGATGAGCAGTTCTTC. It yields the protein CASGREGPDEQFF.